This entry lists 16 T cell receptor beta chains sequenced from one sample in a study of cytomegalovirus exposure and HLA in healthy donors. PCR primers comprised 60 Vbeta and 13 Jbeta primers. Sequencing used immunoSEQ multiplex PCR; TCRdb keeps in-frame clones, though not all of them. The table lists under 110,000 clones, over 70% of them singletons. Sequencing input: PBMCs. These receptors were obtained from a boy under 18 in good health and CMV-seronegative.

The table lists this clone with a few counts. The V call is TRBV5-1, the J call TRBJ1-5; D might be TRBD1 (6 bases). The V gene's germline CDR1 is SGHRS and CDR2 YFSETQ. With 2 bases removed from V and 5 bases from J, the gap between germline ends came to 8 bases. The CDR3 is made up of 13 amino acids. In nucleotides, the CDR3 is TGCGCCAGCAGCTTACAGGGCCATCAGCCCCAGCATTTT. This sequence encodes CASSLQGHQPQHF.

The V gene is TRBV29-1, the J gene TRBJ2-1, with TRBD2 matching 8 bases. This CDR3 spans 14 amino acids. CDR1 and CDR2 from the germline V gene are SQVTM and ANQGSEA. V gave up 2 bases and J gave up 9 bases; unmatched junction bases: 9. The CDR3 nucleotides are TGCAGCGTTGAAAAGGGTAGCGGGACGTTTGAGCAGTTCTTC. It codes for CSVEKGSGTFEQFF.

The genes are TRBV5-4 and TRBJ2-7; possible D gene TRBD2, 7 bases. V shed 4 bases and J shed 5 bases, with 16 bases lying between them. The germline gives CDR1 SGHNT, CDR2 YYREEE (reference sequence). The CDR3 loop spans 14 amino acids. CDR3 sequence (DNA): TGTGCCAGCAGCGGGGGGGCTAGAGTAGACGAGCAGTACTTC. Translated, it gives CASSGGARVDEQYF.

This chain links TRBV29-1 with TRBJ2-5; D is ambiguous. The germline CDR1 and CDR2 sequences are SQVTM and ANQGSEA. The CDR3 totals 11 residues. V was trimmed by 0 bases and J by 7 bases, leaving 6 bases between them. The CDR3 reads CSVEEYWTQYF. For the CDR3, the DNA is TGCAGCGTTGAAGAGTATTGGACCCAGTACTTC.

The chain recombines TRBV7-2 with TRBJ1-5, with a weak D call TRBD1 (5 bases). Trimming pared 1 base from V and 6 bases from J, leaving 13 bases between. The CDR3 is 15 amino acids. CDR1 is SGHTA, CDR2 FQGNSA, per germline. CDR3 in DNA: TGTGCCAGCAGCTTAGAGCCCAGGGAGGGTCAGCCCCAGCATTTT. This sequence encodes CASSLEPREGQPQHF.

The genes are TRBV7-2 and TRBJ1-2; no clear D gene. The germline CDR1 and CDR2 sequences are SGHTA and FQGNSA. CDR3 length equals 15 residues. The V gene lost 5 bases and the J gene lost 1 base, with 14 bases spanning the gap. The CDR3 here is CASSHSRGINYGYTF. CDR3 sequence (DNA): TGTGCCAGCAGCCACTCCCGCGGGATTAACTATGGCTACACCTTC. The variable domain in full, with the rest retrieved from reference TRBV7-2 and TRBJ1-2, is GAGVSQSPSNKVTEKGKDVELRCDPISGHTALYWYRQSLGQGLEFLIYFQGNSAPDKSGLPSDRFSAERTGGSVSTLTIQRTQQEDSAVYLCASSHSRGINYGYTFGSGTRLTVV.

V and J are TRBV7-2 and TRBJ1-5; 7 bases are shared with TRBD1. V dropped 5 bases and J dropped 4; count of bases not matched to a gene: 5. This CDR3 region has 14 residues. CDR1 and CDR2 (germline): SGHTA, FQGNSA. The CDR3 DNA reads TGTGCCAGCAGCGAACGACAGGGAAATCAGCCCCAGCATTTT. Translation gives CASSERQGNQPQHF. Full variable domain (outside the CDR3, taken from reference TRBV7-2 and TRBJ1-5): GAGVSQSPSNKVTEKGKDVELRCDPISGHTALYWYRQSLGQGLEFLIYFQGNSAPDKSGLPSDRFSAERTGGSVSTLTIQRTQQEDSAVYLCASSERQGNQPQHFGDGTRLSIL.

V and J are TRBV5-1 and TRBJ1-4; 10 bases are shared with TRBD1. CDR3 length equals 17 residues. Germline V gives CDR1 SGHRS, CDR2 YFSETQ. J lost 5 bases, V lost 0 bases, and 7 bases had no gene match. As DNA, the CDR3 is TGCGCCAGCAGCTTGGACCGTATGGGACAGGGGAATGAAAAACTGTTTTTT. Translating it yields CASSLDRMGQGNEKLFF.

The V gene is TRBV5-1, the J gene TRBJ2-3, with D possibly TRBD2 on 6 matching bases. V was clipped by 2 bases and J by 3 bases, with 10 bases between them. The CDR3 is 14 residues long. Per the germline V gene, CDR1 is SGHRS and CDR2 is YFSETQ. The CDR3 DNA follows: TGCGCCAGCAGCTTTGAGGGGAGGACAGATACGCAGTATTTT. Encoded protein: CASSFEGRTDTQYF.

The chain combines TRBV7-9 with TRBJ1-1, with D possibly being TRBD1 (5 bases). V shed 5 bases and J shed 5 bases, with 21 bases lying between them. This CDR3 spans 16 amino acids. The germline V gene encodes CDR1 SEHNR and CDR2 FQNEAQ (reference sequence). The CDR3 loop is CASSTPSNFRGTEAFF. CDR3 sequence (DNA): TGTGCCAGCAGCACCCCGAGCAATTTCCGGGGGACTGAAGCTTTCTTT.

J is TRBJ1-1 and V is TRBV10-3; D is unclear. This CDR3 has 13 amino acids. Trimming took off 4 bases at V and 0 bases at J, with 6 bases between the two ends. Germline V gives CDR1 ENHRY, CDR2 SYGVKD. Written as DNA, the CDR3 is TGTGCCATCAGTGGAGAGTTGAACACTGAAGCTTTCTTT. Amino acids: CAISGELNTEAFF.

The chain is built from TRBV5-1 and TRBJ2-3; 11 nucleotides agree with TRBD2. Per germline, CDR1 SGHRS and CDR2 YFSETQ. V was clipped by 2 bases and J by 2 bases; unmatched bases: 4. The CDR3 is 16 amino acids. The CDR3, as DNA: TGCGCCAGCAGCTTCCATAGCGGGGGGGCCACAGATACGCAGTATTTT. Translating gives CASSFHSGGATDTQYF.

This chain joins TRBV28 and TRBJ2-3, with 7 bases aligning to TRBD2. The V gene's germline CDR1 is MDHEN and CDR2 SYDVKM. The CDR3 contains 15 residues. The ends lost 6 bases at V and 13 bases at J; junction bases unmatched: 19. The CDR3 spells CASSSPGERGQGEYF. Written as DNA, the CDR3 is TGTGCCAGCAGCTCCCCCGGTGAGCGGGGCCAAGGGGAGTATTTT.

Turning to this clone: One junction end does not reproduce the germline sequence, and a read error may be involved. V usage is TRBV11-2 and J usage is TRBJ1-6, with D tentatively TRBD1 (5 bases). Germline loops: CDR1 SGHAT, CDR2 FQNNGV. This CDR3 spans 15 amino acids. CDR3 sequence (DNA): TGTGCCAGCAGTAGACAGATAACGTATAATCCACCCCTCCACTTT. As protein: CASSRQITYNPPLHF.

This chain's CDR3 is CASSARGFGANVLTF. The CDR3 DNA reads TGTGCCAGCAGCGCCAGGGGATTTGGGGCCAACGTCCTGACTTTC. This chain uses TRBV5-4 with TRBJ2-6, with a tentative D call TRBD1 (6 bases). The germline V and J ends were trimmed by 4 bases and 3 bases, with 11 bases remaining between them. CDR1 is SGHNT and CDR2 is YYREEE in the germline V gene (reference sequence). The CDR3 spans 15 residues.

CDR3 sequence (DNA): TGTGCCTGGAGGGGACAGGGGGATGTTGGCGGGGGCCAGAGCTCCTACAATGAGCAGTTCTTC. The encoded protein is CAWRGQGDVGGGQSSYNEQFF. The V call is TRBV30, the J call TRBJ2-1; 11 bases fit TRBD1. Germline lookup yields CDR1 GTSNPN and CDR2 SVGIG (reference sequence). The CDR3 has 21 residues. V trimming: 3 bases; J trimming: 0 bases; junction bases outside the gene matches: 19.